This TCR beta chain stems from a study of blood T cell repertoires in COVID-19. Overall study: There were acute and convalescent COVID-19 samples, and they came from the United States, Italy and Spain.

Produced via immunoSEQ multiplex PCR; TCRdb's table is partial and in-frame only. This sample has hundreds of thousands of clones, with under 95% found just once. This sequence originates from a woman under 30 who had recovered from COVID-19. What was sequenced was peripheral blood.

CDR3 DNA sequence: TGCGCCAGCGGGGGGGGCAGCCAACTCGTCTACAATGAGCAGTTCTTC. The encoded protein is CASGGGSQLVYNEQFF. V usage is TRBV10-1 and J usage is TRBJ2-1; D is perhaps TRBD2 (7 bases). Germline V gene sequence: CDR1 WNHNN, CDR2 SYGVQD (reference sequence). Trimming stripped 8 bases from V and 3 bases from J, with 20 bases between. The CDR3 is 16 residues long.